This paragraph reports one T cell receptor beta chain. This specimen belongs to a study of shared clonotypes between healthy human individuals. The CDR3 covers 16 residues. V was cut by 0 bases and J by 4 bases, with 16 bases left in between. The germline V gene has CDR1 SQVTM and CDR2 ANQGSEA. TCRdb's copy holds only in-frame clones and misses some; the assay was immunoSEQ multiplex PCR. Here the sample spans 2 million to 3 million clones, approximately 93% being singletons. The chain joins TRBV29-1 to TRBJ2-1; weak D call: TRBD1 (6 bases). The TCR was taken from a man between 18 and 29 years old in good health. Some clones in this sample may be carry-over from other donors' samples. Sequencing used naive CD4+ T cells from PBMCs. The subset denotes: CD45RA+ positively selected. CDR3 sequence (DNA): TGCAGCGTTGAAGATCCCCCCGGGACACAGTACAATGAGCAGTTCTTC. Translation: CSVEDPPGTQYNEQFF.